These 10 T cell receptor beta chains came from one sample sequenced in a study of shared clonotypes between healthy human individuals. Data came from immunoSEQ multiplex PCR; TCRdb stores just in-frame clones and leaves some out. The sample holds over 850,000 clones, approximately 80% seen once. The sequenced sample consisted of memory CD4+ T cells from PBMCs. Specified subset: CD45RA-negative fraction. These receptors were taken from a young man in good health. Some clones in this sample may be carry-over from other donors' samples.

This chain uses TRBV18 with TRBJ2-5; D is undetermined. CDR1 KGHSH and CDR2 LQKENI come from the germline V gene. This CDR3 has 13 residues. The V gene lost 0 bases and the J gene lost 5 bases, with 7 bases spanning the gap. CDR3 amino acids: CASSPPSDETQYF. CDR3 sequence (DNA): TGTGCCAGCTCACCACCGTCGGATGAGACCCAGTACTTC.

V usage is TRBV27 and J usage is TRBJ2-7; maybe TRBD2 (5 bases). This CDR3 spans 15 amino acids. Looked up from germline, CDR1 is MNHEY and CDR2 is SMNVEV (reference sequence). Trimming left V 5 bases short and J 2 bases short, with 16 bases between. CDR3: CASSPDGVNAYEQYF. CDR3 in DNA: TGTGCCAGCAGTCCCGACGGGGTAAATGCCTACGAGCAGTACTTC.

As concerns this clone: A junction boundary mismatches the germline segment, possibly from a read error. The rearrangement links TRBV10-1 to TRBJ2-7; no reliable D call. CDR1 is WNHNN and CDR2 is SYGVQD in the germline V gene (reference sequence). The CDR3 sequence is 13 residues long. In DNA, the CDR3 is TGCGCCAGCAGGGAGTTTAGCTGCTACGAGCAGTACTTC. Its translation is CASREFSCYEQYF.

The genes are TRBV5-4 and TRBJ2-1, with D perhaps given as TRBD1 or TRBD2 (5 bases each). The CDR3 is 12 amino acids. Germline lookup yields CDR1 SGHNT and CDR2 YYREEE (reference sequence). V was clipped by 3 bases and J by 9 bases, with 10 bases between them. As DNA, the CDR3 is TGTGCCAGCAGCTCCGGGACCCGTGAGCAGTTCTTC. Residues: CASSSGTREQFF.

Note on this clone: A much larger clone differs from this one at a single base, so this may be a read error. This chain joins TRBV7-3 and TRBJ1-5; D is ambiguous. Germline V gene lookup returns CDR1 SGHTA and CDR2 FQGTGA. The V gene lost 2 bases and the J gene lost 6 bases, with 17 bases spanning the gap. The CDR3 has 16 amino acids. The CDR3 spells CASSLAGIDSGQPQHF. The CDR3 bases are TGTGCCAGCAGCTTAGCGGGGATCGATTCTGGTCAGCCCCAGCATTTT.

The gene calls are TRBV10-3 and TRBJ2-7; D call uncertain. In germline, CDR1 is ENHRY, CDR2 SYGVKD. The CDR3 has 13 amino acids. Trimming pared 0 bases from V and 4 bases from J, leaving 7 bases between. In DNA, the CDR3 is TGTGCCATCAGTGAGTCGTGGTCATACGAGCAGTACTTC. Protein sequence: CAISESWSYEQYF.

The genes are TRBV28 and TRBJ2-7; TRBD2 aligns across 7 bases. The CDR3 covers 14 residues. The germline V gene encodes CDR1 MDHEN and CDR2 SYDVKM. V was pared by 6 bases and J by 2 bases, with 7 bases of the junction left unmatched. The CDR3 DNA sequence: TGTGCCAGCAGACCCGGGACTAACGCCTACGAGCAGTACTTC. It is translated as CASRPGTNAYEQYF.

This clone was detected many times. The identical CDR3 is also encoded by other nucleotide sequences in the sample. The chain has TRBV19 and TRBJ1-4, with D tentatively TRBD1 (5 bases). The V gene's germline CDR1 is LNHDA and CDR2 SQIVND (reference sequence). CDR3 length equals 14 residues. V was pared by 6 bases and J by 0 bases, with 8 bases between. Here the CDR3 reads CASSKTATNEKLFF. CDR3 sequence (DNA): TGTGCCAGTAGCAAGACAGCAACTAATGAAAAACTGTTTTTT.

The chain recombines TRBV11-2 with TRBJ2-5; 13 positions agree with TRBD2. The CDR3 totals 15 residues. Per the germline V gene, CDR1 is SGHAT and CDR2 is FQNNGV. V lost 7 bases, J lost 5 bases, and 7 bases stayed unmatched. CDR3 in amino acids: CASTRTSGRGETQYF. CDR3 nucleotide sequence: TGTGCCAGCACCAGGACTAGCGGGAGAGGTGAGACCCAGTACTTC.

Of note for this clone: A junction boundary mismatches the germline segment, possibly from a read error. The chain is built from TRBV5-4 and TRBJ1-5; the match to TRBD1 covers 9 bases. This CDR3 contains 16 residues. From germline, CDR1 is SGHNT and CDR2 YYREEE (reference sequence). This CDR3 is CASSAGTGISTQPQHF. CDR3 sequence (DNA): TGTGCCAGCAGCGCCGGGACAGGGATTAGCACTCAGCCCCAGCATTTT.